This entry lists 19 T cell receptor beta chains sequenced from one sample in a study of shared clonotypes between healthy human individuals. Produced via immunoSEQ multiplex PCR; TCRdb's table is partial and in-frame only. Of 2 million to 3 million clones detected, approximately 93% appear once; the ten largest clones hold roughly 0.36%. The sample taken for sequencing was naive CD4+ T cells from PBMCs. Subset in this sample: CD45RA+ positively selected. These receptors came from a man aged 18 to 29 in good health. Some clones in this sample may be carry-over from other donors' samples.

This clone has just a few counts. The genes are TRBV5-1 and TRBJ1-1; the D is unclear. Germline loops: CDR1 SGHRS, CDR2 YFSETQ. The CDR3 totals 13 residues. The V and J ends lost 0 bases and 6 bases respectively, with 9 bases between them. The CDR3 region is CASSLDGRAEAFF. The DNA of the CDR3 is TGCGCCAGCAGCTTGGACGGACGTGCTGAAGCTTTCTTT.

The chain recombines TRBV27 with TRBJ2-3; possible D gene TRBD2, 7 bases. The V gene lost 1 base and the J gene lost 2 bases, with 22 bases spanning the gap. The germline CDR1 and CDR2 sequences are MNHEY and SMNVEV (reference sequence). This CDR3 has 19 residues. This CDR3 is CASSLFGFGGATDTDTQYF. CDR3 coding DNA: TGTGCCAGCAGTTTATTCGGGTTTGGGGGGGCGACTGACACAGATACGCAGTATTTT.

This clone was seen a handful of times. The chain uses TRBV19 and TRBJ2-2, with a tentative D call TRBD1 (5 bases). This CDR3 has 13 residues. Trimming shortened V by 3 bases and J by 8 bases, and 10 bases separated the two germline ends. CDR1 LNHDA and CDR2 SQIVND come from the germline V gene (reference sequence). The CDR3 protein is CASSILRDGELFF. CDR3 sequence (DNA): TGTGCCAGTAGTATCCTCAGGGATGGGGAGCTGTTTTTT.

This chain connects TRBV5-1 to TRBJ1-1, with 7 positions matching TRBD1. J was trimmed by 6 bases and V by 4 bases; bases with no gene match: 18. Per the germline V gene, CDR1 is SGHRS and CDR2 is YFSETQ. The CDR3 runs to 17 residues. The CDR3 coding sequence is TGCGCCAGCAGCACCGGAACTGCAGGGGGGAGTTTCGCTGAAGCTTTCTTT. Protein: CASSTGTAGGSFAEAFF.

A remark on this clone: Mismatch with germline at one junction end may stem from a read error. The CDR3 bases are TGTGCCAGCTGCTTGAAGATTGTCCAGACCCAGTACTTC. It encodes CASCLKIVQTQYF. This sequence joins TRBV7-3 and TRBJ2-5, with unresolved D. This CDR3 has 13 amino acids. The germline V gene encodes CDR1 SGHTA and CDR2 FQGTGA.

The chain recombines TRBV4-1 with TRBJ2-1, with TRBD1 as a possible D gene (5 bases). This CDR3 contains 17 residues. Between the trimmed V and J ends, which lost 1 base and 1 base, there was a span of 14 bases. Germline V gene sequence: CDR1 MGHRA, CDR2 YSYEKL. CDR3 in DNA: TGCGCCAGCAGCCAAGGGCAGGGTAGAAGATCCTACAATGAGCAGTTCTTC. Its protein product is CASSQGQGRRSYNEQFF.

This clone appeared a single time. The CDR3 DNA reads as TGTGCCAGCAGCTTGGGACAGGGGGTACAAGAGACCCAGTACTTC. The encoded protein is CASSLGQGVQETQYF. The chain links TRBV5-6 to TRBJ2-5, with 9 bases identical to TRBD1. Germline V CDR1 and CDR2: SGHDT, YYEEEE. CDR3 length: 15 amino acids. V lost 0 bases to trimming and J lost 2 bases; unmatched junction nucleotides: 2.

This chain uses TRBV6-1 with TRBJ2-4; 9 nucleotides agree with TRBD2. This CDR3 region has 19 residues. V dropped 4 bases and J dropped 3; count of bases not matched to a gene: 16. Germline lookup yields CDR1 MNHNS and CDR2 SASEGT. The CDR3 spells CASSVPAGGRVLGKNIQYF. Written as DNA, the CDR3 is TGTGCCAGCAGTGTCCCAGCGGGAGGTCGGGTTCTTGGCAAAAACATTCAGTACTTC.

Here the CDR3 reads CASRASGTINYEQYF. The CDR3 region has the DNA TGTGCCAGCAGGGCTAGCGGGACTATAAATTACGAGCAGTACTTC. J is TRBJ2-7 and V is TRBV28, with 9 positions matching TRBD2. The J segment lost 4 bases and the V segment lost 6 bases, leaving 10 bases of the junction unmatched. CDR3 length: 15 amino acids. Germline V gives CDR1 MDHEN, CDR2 SYDVKM.

The table lists this clone with a count of one. This rearrangement joins TRBV6-5 to TRBJ2-5; D gene unclear. In germline, CDR1 is MNHEY, CDR2 SVGAGI. This CDR3 comprises 13 residues. Trimming stripped 6 bases from V and 4 bases from J, with 12 bases between. CDR3 DNA sequence: TGTGCCAGCAGGGTGCCAAAAACAGAGACCCAGTACTTC. This gives the protein CASRVPKTETQYF.

This clone was seen only once. The chain links TRBV6-5 to TRBJ1-2; D is unresolved. The CDR3 has 14 residues. CDR1 and CDR2 (germline): MNHEY, SVGAGI. V lost 2 bases and J 4 bases, leaving 11 bases between the germline ends. The CDR3: CASSYIPGTYGYTF. The DNA of the CDR3 is TGTGCCAGCAGTTACATTCCGGGTACCTATGGCTACACCTTC.

The chain has TRBV7-2 and TRBJ2-2; D unresolved. Trimming shortened V by 3 bases and J by 2 bases, and 7 bases separated the two germline ends. Per germline, CDR1 SGHTA and CDR2 FQGNSA. The CDR3 spans 14 residues. CDR3 amino acids: CASSFRPNTGELFF. The DNA for the CDR3 is TGTGCCAGCAGCTTCCGCCCTAACACCGGGGAGCTGTTTTTT.

This chain uses TRBV5-1 with TRBJ2-5; D gene uncertain. V was shortened by 0 bases and J by 4 bases, with 7 bases between the two germline ends. The germline V gene encodes CDR1 SGHRS and CDR2 YFSETQ. The CDR3 is 13 amino acids. CDR3 residues: CASSLATGETQYF. The CDR3 DNA reads as TGCGCCAGCAGCTTGGCCACTGGAGAGACCCAGTACTTC.

The V call is TRBV5-6, the J call TRBJ1-1, with TRBD1 matching 8 bases. After removal of 4 bases from V and 5 bases from J, the junction contained 13 bases not matched to a gene. Germline V gene lookup returns CDR1 SGHDT and CDR2 YYEEEE. The length of the CDR3 is 16 residues. CDR3 protein: CASSRTGSLRGTEAFF. CDR3 bases: TGTGCCAGCAGCCGGACAGGGAGCTTGAGGGGAACTGAAGCTTTCTTT.

The chain is built from TRBV7-9 and TRBJ2-1; D is possibly TRBD1 (5 bases). The V gene lost 0 bases and the J gene lost 5 bases, with 8 bases spanning the gap. This CDR3 has 14 amino acids. Germline values: CDR1 SEHNR, CDR2 FQNEAQ (reference sequence). The CDR3 here is CASSLARQNNEQFF. In nucleotides, the CDR3 is TGTGCCAGCAGCTTAGCCCGACAGAACAATGAGCAGTTCTTC.

This clone was seen a few times. The V gene is TRBV5-5, the J gene TRBJ1-1; D may be TRBD1 (5 bases). This CDR3 is 12 amino acids long. The V end lost 6 bases, the J end lost 10 bases, and 16 bases lay between the germline ends. Germline CDR1 is SGHKS and CDR2 is YYEKEE (reference sequence). CDR3 protein: CASTPSGGSAFF. The DNA for the CDR3 is TGTGCCAGCACCCCAAGTGGGGGATCAGCTTTCTTT.

The chain recombines TRBV4-1 with TRBJ2-1; D gene ambiguous. Looked up from germline, CDR1 is MGHRA and CDR2 is YSYEKL. The CDR3 spans 15 residues. V was trimmed by 5 bases and J by 0 bases, leaving 11 bases between them. The chain's CDR3 is CASSSLPSSYNEQFF. CDR3 DNA sequence: TGCGCCAGCAGCTCCTTACCCAGCTCCTACAATGAGCAGTTCTTC.

The chain joins TRBV19 to TRBJ1-2; no definite D call. Germline V CDR1 and CDR2: LNHDA, SQIVND (reference sequence). Trimming took 6 bases from V and 4 from J, leaving 6 bases between them. This CDR3 comprises 11 residues. The CDR3 loop is CASRYSYGYTF. The CDR3 region has the DNA TGTGCCAGTAGGTACAGCTATGGCTACACCTTC. Complete variable domain (other parts from reference TRBV19 and TRBJ1-2): DGGITQSPKYLFRKEGQNVTLSCEQNLNHDAMYWYRQDPGQGLRLIYYSQIVNDFQKGDIAEGYSVSREKKESFPLTVTSAQKNPTAFYLCASRYSYGYTFGSGTRLTVV.

This chain joins TRBV11-1 and TRBJ2-5; the match to TRBD2 covers 7 bases. The CDR3 has 13 amino acids. V was pared by 6 bases and J by 2 bases, with 3 bases of the junction left unmatched. Germline V CDR1 and CDR2: SGHAT, FQDESV (reference sequence). In DNA, the CDR3 is TGTGCCAGCAGGGCCGGGAGGCAAGAGACCCAGTACTTC. This gives the protein CASRAGRQETQYF. Full variable domain (rest looked up from reference TRBV11-1 and TRBJ2-5): EAEVAQSPRYKITEKSQAVAFWCDPISGHATLYWYRQILGQGPELLVQFQDESVVDDSQLPKDRFSAERLKGVDSTLKIQPAELGDSAMYLCASRAGRQETQYFGPGTRLLVL.